This T cell receptor beta chain was captured by sequencing in a study of shared clonotypes between healthy human individuals. Concerning this clone: The antigen is not known. The sample contains more than one DNA sequence encoding this CDR3.

Naive CD8 populations comprised CD45RO-negative cells positively selected for CCR7, excluding terminally differentiated effector memory CD45RA+ cells. The input for sorted-subset replicate PCRs was 150 to 200 ng DNA, around 27,000 T cell genomes. Only in-frame clones appear in the TCRdb table, and some are missing; sequencing was by immunoSEQ multiplex PCR. The sample consists of 2 million or so clones, less than 95% of them appearing once. Study conclusions and caveats: The low donor count limited represented genetic and exposure-history diversity. Non-shared clonotypes had lower generation probabilities than clonotypes shared by all four sorted-subset donors.

The CDR3 extends over 14 amino acids. Germline V lookup: CDR1 MNHEY, CDR2 SMNVEV (reference sequence). V shed 6 bases, J shed 3 bases, and the junction held 7 bases outside the gene matches. The rearrangement links TRBV27 to TRBJ2-7; 8 nucleotides line up with TRBD2. The specimen was naive CD8+ T cells sorted from blood. The origin of this receptor is a man between 18 and 29 years old in good health. The CDR3 DNA follows: TGTGCCAGCAGCCCGGGACTAGGGATCTACGAGCAGTACTTC. It specifies CASSPGLGIYEQYF.